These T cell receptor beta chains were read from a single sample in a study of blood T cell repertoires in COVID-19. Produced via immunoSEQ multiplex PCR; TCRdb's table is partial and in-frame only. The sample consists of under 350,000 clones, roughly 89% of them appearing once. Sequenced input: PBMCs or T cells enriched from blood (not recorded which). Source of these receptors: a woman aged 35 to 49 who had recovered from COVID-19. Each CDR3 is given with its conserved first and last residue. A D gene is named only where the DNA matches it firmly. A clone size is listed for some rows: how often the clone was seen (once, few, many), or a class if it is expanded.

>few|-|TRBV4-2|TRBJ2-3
CASSQDASVTDTQYF
TGTGCCAGCAGCCAAGACGCTAGCGTCACAGATACGCAGTATTTT
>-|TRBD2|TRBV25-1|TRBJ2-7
CASSESGGGSGSPYEQYF
TGTGCCAGCAGTGAATCCGGGGGAGGTAGCGGGAGTCCCTACGAGCAGTACTTC
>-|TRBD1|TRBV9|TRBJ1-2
CASSTRDRGYGYTF
TGTGCCAGCAGCACCCGGGACAGGGGCTATGGCTACACCTTC
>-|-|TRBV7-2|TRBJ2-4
CASSTTLAKNIQYF
TGTGCCAGCAGCACGACTCTAGCCAAAAACATTCAGTACTTC
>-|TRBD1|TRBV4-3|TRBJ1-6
CASSQPGGGSPLHF
TGCGCCAGCAGCCAGCCAGGGGGCGGTTCACCCCTCCACTTT
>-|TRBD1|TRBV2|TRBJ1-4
CASSAGQINEKLFF
TGTGCCAGCAGTGCGGGACAGATTAATGAAAAACTGTTTTTT
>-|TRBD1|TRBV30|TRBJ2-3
CACRIEGATDTQYF
TGTGCCTGCCGGATCGAGGGGGCGACAGATACGCAGTATTTT
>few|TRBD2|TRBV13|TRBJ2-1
CASSLRLAGGNEQFF
TGTGCCAGCAGCTTACGACTAGCGGGAGGGAATGAGCAGTTCTTC
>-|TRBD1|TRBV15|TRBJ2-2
CATSRDPIDRGSGELFF
TGTGCCACCAGCAGAGACCCGATCGACAGGGGATCAGGGGAGCTGTTTTTT
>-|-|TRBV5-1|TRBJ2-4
CASSFVVGGIQYF
TGCGCCAGCAGCTTTGTGGTAGGGGGCATTCAGTACTTC
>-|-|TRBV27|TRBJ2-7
CATQEQGRYEQYF
TGTGCCACCCAAGAACAGGGGAGGTACGAGCAGTACTTC
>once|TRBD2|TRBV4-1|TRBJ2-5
CASRKMLAAQETQYF
TGCGCCAGCCGTAAGATGCTAGCGGCCCAAGAGACCCAGTACTTC
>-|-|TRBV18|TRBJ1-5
CASSPNAGGNQPQHF
TGTGCCAGCTCACCCAACGCAGGTGGGAATCAGCCCCAGCATTTT
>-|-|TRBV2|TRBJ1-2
CASSEKGSVGANYGYTF
TGTGCCAGCAGTGAAAAGGGGTCCGTAGGGGCTAACTATGGCTACACCTTC
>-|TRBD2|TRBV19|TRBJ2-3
CASRSGSAEGDTQYF
TGTGCCAGTAGGAGCGGGAGTGCGGAGGGGGATACGCAGTATTTT
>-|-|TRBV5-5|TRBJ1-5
CASSFDSHQPQHF
TGTGCCAGCAGCTTCGACAGTCATCAGCCCCAGCATTTT
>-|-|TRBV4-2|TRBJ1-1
CASSVEGSTEAFF
TGTGCCAGCAGTGTGGAGGGGAGCACTGAAGCTTTCTTT
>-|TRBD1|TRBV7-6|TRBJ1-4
CASSRDRGNEKLFF
TGTGCCAGCAGCCGAGACAGGGGAAATGAAAAACTGTTTTTT
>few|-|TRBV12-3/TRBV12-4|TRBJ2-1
CASSRETPDEQFF
TGTGCCAGCAGTCGTGAGACTCCCGATGAGCAGTTCTTC
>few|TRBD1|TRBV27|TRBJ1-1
CASSWTGGTEAFF
TGTGCCAGCAGTTGGACAGGGGGGACTGAAGCTTTCTTT
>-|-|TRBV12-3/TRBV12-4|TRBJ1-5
CASSFGRTQPQHF
TGTGCCAGCAGTTTTGGGAGGACGCAGCCCCAGCATTTT
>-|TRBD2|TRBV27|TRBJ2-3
CASSSGLAGGPYSVDTQYF
TGTGCCAGCAGTTCGGGACTAGCGGGAGGGCCTTATTCAGTAGATACGCAGTATTTT
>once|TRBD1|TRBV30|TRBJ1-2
CAWRDRVFGYTF
TGTGCCTGGCGGGACAGGGTTTTTGGCTACACCTTC
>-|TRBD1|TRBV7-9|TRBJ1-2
CASSPGKGDRGNLYGYTF
TGTGCCAGCAGCCCGGGGAAGGGGGACAGGGGGAACCTCTATGGCTACACCTTC
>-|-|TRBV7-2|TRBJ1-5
CASSLNLGTQPQHF
TGTGCCAGCAGCTTAAATTTGGGCACTCAGCCCCAGCATTTT
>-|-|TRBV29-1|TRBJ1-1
CSVEEGSRANTEAFF
TGCAGCGTTGAAGAGGGAAGCAGGGCGAACACTGAAGCTTTCTTT
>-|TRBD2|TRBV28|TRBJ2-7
CASRLAGGTYEQYF
TGTGCCAGCAGACTAGCGGGGGGCACCTACGAGCAGTACTTC
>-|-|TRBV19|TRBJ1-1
CAAGSPFRNTEAFF
TGTGCCGCGGGCAGTCCATTTAGGAACACTGAAGCTTTCTTT
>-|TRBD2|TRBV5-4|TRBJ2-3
CASSASFSGRIDTQYF
TGTGCCAGCAGCGCCTCATTTAGCGGGAGAATAGATACGCAGTATTTT
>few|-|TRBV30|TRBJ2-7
CAWSSQSAGQEYF
TGTGCCTGGAGTTCCCAATCGGCAGGGCAGGAGTACTTC
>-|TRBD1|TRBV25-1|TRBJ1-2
CASRQNGQGYGYTF
TGTGCCAGCAGACAGAATGGACAGGGATATGGCTACACCTTC
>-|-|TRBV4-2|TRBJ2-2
CASSQGDFGTGELFF
TGTGCCAGCAGCCAAGGAGATTTCGGCACCGGGGAGCTGTTTTTT
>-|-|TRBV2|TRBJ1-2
CASRADGGRAYGYTF
TGTGCCAGCAGGGCCGATGGGGGGAGGGCCTATGGCTACACCTTC
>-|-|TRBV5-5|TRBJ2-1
CASRSDSPNEQFF
TGTGCCAGCAGGTCGGACTCCCCAAATGAGCAGTTCTTC
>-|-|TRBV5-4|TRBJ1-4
CASSPGGALNEKLFF
TGTGCCAGCAGCCCGGGAGGGGCCCTAAATGAAAAACTGTTTTTT
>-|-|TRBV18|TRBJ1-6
CASSLYGVDSPLHF
TGTGCCAGCTCACTTTACGGGGTGGATTCACCCCTCCACTTT
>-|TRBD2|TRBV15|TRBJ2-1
CATSRGGTSGSPFF
TGTGCCACCAGCAGGGGGGGGACTAGCGGGAGTCCGTTCTTC